The 6 T cell receptor beta chains reported below all come from one sample, sequenced in a study of radiation and T cells in renal cell carcinoma (dated by TCRdb to 2020 to 2022). The library was prepared using the immunoSEQ multiplex PCR assay. TCRdb provides this immuneACCESS table in a form limited to in-frame rearrangements. Some clones are lacking; in checked studies, under half of them reflect an unresolved V gene, and why the rest are absent is not known. This sample is represented by roughly 100,000 clones; less than 90% of them were singletons. The ten largest clones represent 7% to 9% of the sample. The time point label, as the study defines it: baseline pretreatment blood. Explained via the paper, the treatment or condition label denotes: 15 Gy SBRT to primary tumor, nephrectomy 4 weeks later. Sequenced here: blood, sampled from a patient whose treatment included radiotherapy and nephrectomy. The source of these receptors is a man in his fifties or sixties with renal cell carcinoma.

This chain joins TRBV28 and TRBJ2-5, with a weak D call TRBD1 (6 bases). Germline V lookup: CDR1 MDHEN, CDR2 SYDVKM. CDR3 length equals 14 residues. Between the trimmed V and J ends, which lost 6 bases and 5 bases, there was a span of 16 bases. CDR3 sequence: CASRHGQPQETQYF. As DNA, the CDR3 is TGTGCCAGCAGGCATGGACAGCCCCAGGAGACCCAGTACTTC.

V gene TRBV7-3 combines with J gene TRBJ2-2, with 7 nucleotides matching TRBD1. The V gene end was trimmed by 4 bases and the J gene end by 0 bases; junction bases not matched to a gene: 2. CDR3 length equals 15 residues. The V gene's germline CDR1 is SGHTA and CDR2 FQGTGA. In DNA form, the CDR3 reads TGTGCCAGCAGCTCCGGGACAGCGAACACCGGGGAGCTGTTTTTT. Amino acids: CASSSGTANTGELFF.

The chain links TRBV19 to TRBJ2-7, with D uncertain. Trimming left V 5 bases short and J 7 bases short, with 15 bases between. In germline, CDR1 is LNHDA, CDR2 SQIVND (reference sequence). The CDR3 is 13 amino acids. The CDR3 sequence is CASSGPVLGEQYF. In DNA form, the CDR3 reads TGTGCCAGTAGTGGGCCAGTTCTTGGTGAGCAGTACTTC. Supplemented by reference TRBV19 and TRBJ2-7, the full variable domain reads DGGITQSPKYLFRKEGQNVTLSCEQNLNHDAMYWYRQDPGQGLRLIYYSQIVNDFQKGDIAEGYSVSREKKESFPLTVTSAQKNPTAFYLCASSGPVLGEQYFGPGTRLTVT.

V and J are TRBV6-5 and TRBJ2-4; D remains unclear. The CDR3 totals 15 residues. The V gene lost 0 bases and the J gene lost 1 base, with 7 bases spanning the gap. In germline, CDR1 is MNHEY, CDR2 SVGAGI. The CDR3 here is CASSYSRRAKNIQYF. DNA of the CDR3: TGTGCCAGCAGTTACTCGAGAAGGGCCAAAAACATTCAGTACTTC.

The CDR3 nucleotides read TGTGCCAGTAGTCAACGCCGGGACACCGCCACCTTC. Its protein is CASSQRRDTATF. The gene calls are TRBV19 and TRBJ1-2; tentatively, D is TRBD1 (6 bases). The CDR3 is made up of 12 amino acids. Trimming shortened V by 5 bases and J by 13 bases, and 17 bases separated the two germline ends. Per germline, CDR1 LNHDA and CDR2 SQIVND (reference sequence).

This clone was detected a few times. The chain joins TRBV5-6 to TRBJ1-2; D is perhaps TRBD1 (5 bases). V shed 4 bases and J shed 3 bases, with 7 bases lying between them. The CDR3 is 12 amino acids. Germline V gene sequence: CDR1 SGHDT, CDR2 YYEEEE. The CDR3 region is CASSPGDYGYTF. DNA of the CDR3: TGTGCCAGCAGCCCGGGGGACTATGGCTACACCTTC.